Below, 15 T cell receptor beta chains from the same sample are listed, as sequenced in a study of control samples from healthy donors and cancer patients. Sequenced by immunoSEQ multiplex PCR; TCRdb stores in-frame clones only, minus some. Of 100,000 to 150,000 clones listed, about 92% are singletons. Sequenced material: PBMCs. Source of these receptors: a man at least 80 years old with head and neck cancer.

CDR3: CASTPEGLAYNEQFF. The CDR3 nucleotides read TGTGCCAGCACTCCGGAGGGACTAGCCTACAATGAGCAGTTCTTC. The chain joins TRBV2 to TRBJ2-1, with 8 bases fitting TRBD2. The V segment lost 7 bases and the J segment 2 bases; nucleotides outside the gene matches: 7. This CDR3 has 15 amino acids. Germline CDR1 SNHLY, CDR2 FYNNEI.

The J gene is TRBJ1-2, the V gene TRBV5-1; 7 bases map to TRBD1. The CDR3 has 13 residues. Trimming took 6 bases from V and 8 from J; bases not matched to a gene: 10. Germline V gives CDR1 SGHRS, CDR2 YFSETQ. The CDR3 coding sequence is TGCGCCAGCAACAGGGGCGGTTTCGAGGGCTACACCTTC. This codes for CASNRGGFEGYTF.

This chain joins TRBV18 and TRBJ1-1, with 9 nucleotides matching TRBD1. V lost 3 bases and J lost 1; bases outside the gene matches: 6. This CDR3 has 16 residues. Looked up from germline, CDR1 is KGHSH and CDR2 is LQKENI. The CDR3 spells CASSPLQGAGNTEAFF. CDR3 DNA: TGTGCCAGCTCACCGTTACAGGGGGCTGGGAACACTGAAGCTTTCTTT.

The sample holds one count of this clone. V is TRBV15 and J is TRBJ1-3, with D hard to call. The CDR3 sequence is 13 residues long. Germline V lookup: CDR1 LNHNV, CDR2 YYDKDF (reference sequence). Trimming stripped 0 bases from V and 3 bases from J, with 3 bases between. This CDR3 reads CATSRDIGNTIYF. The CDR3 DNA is TGTGCCACCAGCAGAGATATTGGAAACACCATATATTTT.

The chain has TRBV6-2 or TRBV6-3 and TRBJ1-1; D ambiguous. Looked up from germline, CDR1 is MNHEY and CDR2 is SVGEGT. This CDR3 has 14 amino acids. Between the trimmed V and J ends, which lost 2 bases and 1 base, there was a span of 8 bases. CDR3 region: CASSYVGSNTEAFF. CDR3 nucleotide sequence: TGTGCCAGCAGTTACGTAGGATCGAACACTGAAGCTTTCTTT.

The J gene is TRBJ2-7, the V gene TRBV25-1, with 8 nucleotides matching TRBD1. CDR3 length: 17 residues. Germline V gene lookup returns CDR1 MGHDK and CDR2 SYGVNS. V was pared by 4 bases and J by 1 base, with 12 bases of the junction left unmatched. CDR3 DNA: TGTGCCAGCAGTGTTAGCGGACAGGGCCCTTTTTCCTACGAGCAGTACTTC. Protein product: CASSVSGQGPFSYEQYF.

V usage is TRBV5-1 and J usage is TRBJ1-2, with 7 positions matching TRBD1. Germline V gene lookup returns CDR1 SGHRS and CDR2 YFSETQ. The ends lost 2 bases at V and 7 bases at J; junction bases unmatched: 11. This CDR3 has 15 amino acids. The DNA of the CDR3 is TGCGCCAGCAGCTTCGGGACAGCCGGAGTGGGTGGCTACACCTTC. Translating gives CASSFGTAGVGGYTF.

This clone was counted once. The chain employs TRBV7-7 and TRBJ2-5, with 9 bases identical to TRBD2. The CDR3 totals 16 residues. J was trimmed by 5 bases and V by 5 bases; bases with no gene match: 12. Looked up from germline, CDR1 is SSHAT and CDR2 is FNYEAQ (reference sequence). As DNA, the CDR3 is TGTGCCAGCAGCCTAAGCCCGGGACTAGCTACGGAGACCCAGTACTTC. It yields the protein CASSLSPGLATETQYF.

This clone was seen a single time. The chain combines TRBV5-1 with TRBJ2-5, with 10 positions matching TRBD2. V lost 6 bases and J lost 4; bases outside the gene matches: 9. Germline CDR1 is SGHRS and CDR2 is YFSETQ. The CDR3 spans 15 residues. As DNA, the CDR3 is TGCGCCAGCACCTCAGGGACTAGCGTGCGAGAGACCCAGTACTTC. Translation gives CASTSGTSVRETQYF.

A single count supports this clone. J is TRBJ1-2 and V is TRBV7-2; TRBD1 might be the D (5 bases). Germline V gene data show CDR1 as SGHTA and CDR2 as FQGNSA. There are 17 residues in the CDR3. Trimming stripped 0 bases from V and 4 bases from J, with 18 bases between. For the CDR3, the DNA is TGTGCCAGCAGCTTAGCTCTTCCGGGGCAGTTGGGCTATGGCTACACCTTC. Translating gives CASSLALPGQLGYGYTF.

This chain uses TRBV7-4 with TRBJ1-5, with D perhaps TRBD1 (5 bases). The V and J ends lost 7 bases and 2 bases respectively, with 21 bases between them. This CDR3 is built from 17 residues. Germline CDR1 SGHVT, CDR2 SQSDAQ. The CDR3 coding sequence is TGTGCCAGCATAAATTTAACGGGGCAGGGACGCAATCAGCCCCAGCATTTT. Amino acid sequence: CASINLTGQGRNQPQHF.

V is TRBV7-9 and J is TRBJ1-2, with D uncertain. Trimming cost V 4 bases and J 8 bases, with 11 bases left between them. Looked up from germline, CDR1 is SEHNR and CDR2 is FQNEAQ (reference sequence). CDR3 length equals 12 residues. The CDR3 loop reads CASSSPPEGYTF. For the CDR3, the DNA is TGTGCCAGCAGCTCTCCCCCTGAGGGCTACACCTTC.

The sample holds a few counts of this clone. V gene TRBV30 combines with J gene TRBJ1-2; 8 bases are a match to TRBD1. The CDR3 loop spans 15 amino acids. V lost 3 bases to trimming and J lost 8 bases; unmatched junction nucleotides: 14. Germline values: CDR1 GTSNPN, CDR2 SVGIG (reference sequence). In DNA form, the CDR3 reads TGTGCCTGGAGAAACGAGAGGACAGGGCCCCGAGGCTACACCTTC. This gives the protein CAWRNERTGPRGYTF. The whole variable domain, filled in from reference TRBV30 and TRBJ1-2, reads SQTIHQWPATLVQPVGSPLSLECTVEGTSNPNLYWYRQAAGRGLQLLFYSVGIGQISSEVPQNLSASRPQDRQFILSSKKLLLSDSGFYLCAWRNERTGPRGYTFGSGTRLTVV.

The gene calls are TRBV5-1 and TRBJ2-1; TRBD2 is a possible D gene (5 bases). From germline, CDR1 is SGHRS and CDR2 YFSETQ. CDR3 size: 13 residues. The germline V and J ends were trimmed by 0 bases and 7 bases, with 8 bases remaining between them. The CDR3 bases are TGCGCCAGCAGCTTGGATGGCGGGAATGAGCAGTTCTTC. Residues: CASSLDGGNEQFF.

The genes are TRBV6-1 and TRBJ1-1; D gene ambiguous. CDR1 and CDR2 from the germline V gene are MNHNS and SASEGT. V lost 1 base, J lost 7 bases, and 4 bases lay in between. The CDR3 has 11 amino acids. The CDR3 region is CASSEVIEAFF. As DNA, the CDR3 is TGTGCCAGCAGTGAAGTTATTGAAGCTTTCTTT.